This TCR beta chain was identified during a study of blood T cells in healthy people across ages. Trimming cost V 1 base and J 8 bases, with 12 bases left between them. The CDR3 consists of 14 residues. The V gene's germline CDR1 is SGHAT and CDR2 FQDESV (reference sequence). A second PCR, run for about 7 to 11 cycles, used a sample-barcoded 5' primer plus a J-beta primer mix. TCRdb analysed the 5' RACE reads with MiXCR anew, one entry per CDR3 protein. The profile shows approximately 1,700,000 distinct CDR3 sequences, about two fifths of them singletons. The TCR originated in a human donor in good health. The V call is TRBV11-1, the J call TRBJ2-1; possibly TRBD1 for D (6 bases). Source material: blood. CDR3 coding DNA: TGTGCCAGCAGCTTAGATGGGACATCTCATGAGCAGTTCTTC. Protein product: CASSLDGTSHEQFF.